This TCR beta chain comes out of a study of early T cells in non-severe SARS-CoV-2 infection. TCRdb reprocessed the 5' RACE reads with MiXCR, giving one entry per CDR3 protein. The profile shows around 47,000 distinct CDR3 sequences, 9.5% to 12% of them singletons. The CDR3 is 14 amino acids. V lost 6 bases, J lost 0 bases, and 11 bases lay in between. The germline V gene has CDR1 MNHEY and CDR2 SVGEGT. There are many counts of this clonotype. The chain recombines TRBV6-2 or TRBV6-3 with TRBJ1-1; D is possibly TRBD1 (5 bases). What was sequenced was whole blood. The TCR originated in an adult who was a healthcare worker with PCR-confirmed SARS-CoV-2 infection or an uninfected control (not recorded which). The DNA of the CDR3 is TGTGCCAGCAGGAGAGACAGCGTGAACACTGAAGCTTTCTTT. Residues: CASRRDSVNTEAFF.